This entry lists 32 T cell receptor beta chains sequenced from one sample in a study of post-analysis software for immune sequencing data. Their recognized antigens are unknown. Study-level results: Four or five TRBV segments, TRBV5-6, TRBV5-1 and TRBV20-1 among them, were found more frequent in patients than controls.

Incorporated into the TCR beta cDNA libraries were unique molecular identifiers, which served to reduce PCR and sequencing biases. TCRdb processed the PCR reads anew with MiXCR; each CDR3 protein has one entry. Of more than 500,000 distinct CDR3 sequences in the sample, around 36% were seen once. What was sequenced was blood. These receptors were collected from a girl aged 2 to 17 with multiple sclerosis.

The rearrangement links TRBV15 to TRBJ1-2; 8 bases align to TRBD1. Trimming at V came to 6 bases and at J to 8 bases, leaving 11 bases not matched to a gene. This CDR3 is 14 amino acids long. The germline CDR1 and CDR2 sequences are LNHNV and YYDKDF (reference sequence). In nucleotides, the CDR3 is TGTGCCACCAGGCAGGGGGCAGGGACCTACGGCTACACCTTC. It encodes CATRQGAGTYGYTF.

This clonotype showed up just a few times. The chain employs TRBV27 and TRBJ2-1; D unresolved. V was trimmed by 4 bases and J by 2 bases, leaving 6 bases between them. This CDR3 has 13 amino acids. In germline, CDR1 is MNHEY, CDR2 SMNVEV (reference sequence). The CDR3 sequence is CASSSRPYNEQFF. In DNA form, the CDR3 reads TGTGCCAGCAGTTCCAGGCCCTACAATGAGCAGTTCTTC.

As for this clonotype: The junction does not match germline at one end; this may be a read error. V is TRBV5-1 and J is TRBJ2-5; D possibly corresponds to TRBD2 (6 bases). Germline V gene lookup returns CDR1 SGHRS and CDR2 YFSETQ. This CDR3 region has 11 residues. The CDR3 reads CASGGEEAQYF. In DNA, the CDR3 is TGCGCCAGCGGAGGGGAAGAGGCCCAGTACTTC.

This clonotype was counted a few times. V usage is TRBV7-2 and J usage is TRBJ2-3; 13 bases map to TRBD2. Looked up from germline, CDR1 is SGHTA and CDR2 is FQGNSA. V was clipped by 4 bases and J by 3 bases; unmatched bases: 4. CDR3 length: 16 residues. CDR3 region: CASSSGLAGLTDTQYF. In DNA, the CDR3 is TGTGCCAGCAGCTCGGGACTAGCGGGGCTAACAGATACGCAGTATTTT.

This clonotype was seen a few times. This chain links TRBV4-1 with TRBJ2-2; possible D gene TRBD2, 7 bases. CDR1 and CDR2 (germline): MGHRA, YSYEKL. There are 18 residues in the CDR3. Trimming removed 1 base at V and 2 bases at J, with 17 bases between. The CDR3 loop reads CASSQVGRGGGNTGELFF. DNA for the CDR3: TGCGCCAGCAGCCAAGTCGGAAGAGGGGGGGGAAACACCGGGGAGCTGTTTTTT.

This chain links TRBV5-6 with TRBJ2-1; maybe TRBD2 (6 bases). The length of the CDR3 is 18 residues. Germline CDR1 is SGHDT and CDR2 is YYEEEE. V was cut by 2 bases and J by 0 bases, with 18 bases left in between. CDR3 amino acids: CASSFPGGARSSYNEQFF. In DNA, the CDR3 is TGTGCCAGCAGCTTTCCCGGCGGGGCACGGAGCTCCTACAATGAGCAGTTCTTC.

This clonotype was seen more than once but under ten times. The rearrangement joins TRBV7-2 to TRBJ2-5; no firm D call. Germline-derived CDR1 and CDR2 are SGHTA and FQGNSA. The germline V and J ends were trimmed by 4 bases and 4 bases, with 19 bases remaining between them. The CDR3 length is 16 residues. The CDR3 spells CASSSPVLRRSETQYF. The CDR3 region has the DNA TGTGCCAGCAGCTCCCCTGTGCTGAGGCGATCAGAGACCCAGTACTTC.

A few counts support this clonotype. The chain employs TRBV20-1 and TRBJ2-5; 9 nucleotides agree with TRBD2. Germline lookup yields CDR1 DFQATT and CDR2 SNEGSKA (reference sequence). V lost 1 base and J lost 2; bases outside the gene matches: 5. This CDR3 has 15 residues. As DNA, the CDR3 is TGCAGTGCTAGAGTGACGACTAGCGGACAAGAGACCCAGTACTTC. Encoded protein: CSARVTTSGQETQYF.

V is TRBV12-3 or TRBV12-4 and J is TRBJ2-3; 7 nucleotides agree with TRBD2. This CDR3 has 15 residues. With V trimmed by 4 bases and J by 4 bases, 8 bases remained unmatched. This CDR3 reads CASSSGRGRADTQYF. The DNA for the CDR3 is TGTGCCAGCAGTTCCGGGAGAGGGAGGGCAGATACGCAGTATTTT.

CDR3: CASSLAGSLSYNEQFF. The CDR3 nucleotides read TGCGCCAGCAGCTTGGCCGGATCCCTCTCCTACAATGAGCAGTTCTTC. This rearrangement joins TRBV5-1 to TRBJ2-1, with D uncertain. This CDR3 comprises 16 residues. Germline values: CDR1 SGHRS, CDR2 YFSETQ. V was pared by 0 bases and J by 0 bases, with 10 bases between.

The J gene is TRBJ1-1, the V gene TRBV5-1, with TRBD1 as a possible D gene (6 bases). CDR3 length: 16 amino acids. Germline CDR1 reads SGHRS; CDR2 reads YFSETQ. The V end was cut by 3 bases, the J end by 6 bases, with 21 bases between. The CDR3 protein is CASSWLKGGPESEAFF. CDR3 DNA: TGCGCCAGCAGCTGGTTAAAGGGGGGCCCGGAATCTGAAGCTTTCTTT.

This chain uses TRBV7-2 with TRBJ2-5; 8 bases map to TRBD2. The last part of the DNA fits TRBJ2-7 better; the J call may be wrong. Per the germline V gene, CDR1 is SGHTA and CDR2 is FQGNSA. The CDR3 has 15 amino acids. The CDR3 nucleotides read TGTGCCAGCAGCCTTGATAGCGGGGAGCCCTACGAGCAGTACTTC. This gives the protein CASSLDSGEPYEQYF.

The rearrangement joins TRBV11-2 to TRBJ1-2; 8 bases match TRBD1. Germline loops: CDR1 SGHAT, CDR2 FQNNGV. The J segment lost 4 bases and the V segment lost 5 bases, leaving 12 bases of the junction unmatched. This CDR3 has 16 residues. The CDR3 DNA follows: TGTGCCAGCAGCCCCATTGACAGGGGAAACCTCTATGGCTACACCTTC. Its protein product is CASSPIDRGNLYGYTF.

Comment on this clonotype: The junction does not match germline at one end; this may be a read error. V usage is TRBV6-1 and J usage is TRBJ2-1, with TRBD1 matching over 7 bases. The germline V gene has CDR1 MNHNS and CDR2 SASEGT. The CDR3 contains 17 residues. The CDR3 region has the DNA TGTGCCAGCAGTCTATCCGGGTTCGGACAGGCAGGCAATGAGCGGTTCTTC. Its translation: CASSLSGFGQAGNERFF.

This clonotype came up a few times. The gene calls are TRBV6-1 and TRBJ2-1; 10 bases agree with TRBD2. Per the germline V gene, CDR1 is MNHNS and CDR2 is SASEGT. V shed 3 bases and J 2 bases; nucleotides not matched to a gene: 4. This CDR3 contains 16 residues. DNA for the CDR3: TGTGCCAGCAGTGATCGGCTAGCGGGGGCCTACAATGAGCAGTTCTTC. It codes for CASSDRLAGAYNEQFF.

This chain links TRBV15 with TRBJ2-7; no firm D call. V dropped 1 base and J dropped 5 bases, with 3 bases sitting between them. CDR1 is LNHNV and CDR2 is YYDKDF in the germline V gene (reference sequence). This CDR3 is built from 11 residues. The DNA of the CDR3 is TGTGCCACCAGCAGAGTTGACGAGCAGTACTTC. Amino acid sequence: CATSRVDEQYF.

Ten or more counts support this clonotype. This chain joins TRBV6-5 and TRBJ2-5, with 7 bases lining up with TRBD1. Germline lookup yields CDR1 MNHEY and CDR2 SVGAGI. This CDR3 has 14 amino acids. V gave up 4 bases and J gave up 5 bases; unmatched junction bases: 7. In DNA form, the CDR3 reads TGTGCCAGCAGTTCGACAGGGTTCGGGGAGACCCAGTACTTC. It codes for CASSSTGFGETQYF.

This chain connects TRBV6-6 to TRBJ2-3; 7 bases are a match to TRBD1. The germline gives CDR1 MNHNY, CDR2 SVGAGI (reference sequence). The CDR3 covers 15 residues. The trim removed 7 bases at V and 0 bases at J, leaving 7 bases unmatched. Here the CDR3 reads CASIGTDLSTDTQYF. The CDR3, as DNA: TGTGCCAGCATCGGGACAGACCTAAGCACAGATACGCAGTATTTT.

This clonotype occurred many times. The V and J genes are TRBV20-1 and TRBJ2-3; perhaps TRBD1 as D (6 bases). Trimming shortened V by 0 bases and J by 8 bases, and 15 bases separated the two germline ends. The CDR3 sequence is 14 residues long. CDR1 and CDR2 from the germline V gene are DFQATT and SNEGSKA (reference sequence). DNA for the CDR3: TGCAGTGCTAGAGATCCGAAGGGGGAAGGTACGCAGTATTTT. Residues: CSARDPKGEGTQYF.

There are a few counts of this clonotype. This chain connects TRBV6-5 to TRBJ2-6, with 7 bases fitting TRBD1. The CDR3 runs to 15 residues. Germline V gives CDR1 MNHEY, CDR2 SVGAGI. Losses at the gene ends were 6 bases for V and 4 bases for J; bases not matched to a gene: 6. As DNA, the CDR3 is TGTGCCAGCAGCCCGACAGGGTTGGGGGCCAACGTCCTGACTTTC. As protein: CASSPTGLGANVLTF.

This clonotype has only a few counts. This chain connects TRBV12-3 or TRBV12-4 to TRBJ2-5; TRBD2 aligns across 9 bases. V trimming: 6 bases; J trimming: 2 bases; junction bases outside the gene matches: 7. This CDR3 has 15 residues. The CDR3 DNA sequence: TGTGCCAGCAGGACCGGGACTAGCAGACAAGAGACCCAGTACTTC. Protein: CASRTGTSRQETQYF.

The CDR3 DNA reads as TGTGCCAGCAGTTACTCGGGGGGGCGCGGCTATGGCTACACCTTC. Its translation: CASSYSGGRGYGYTF. V is TRBV6-5 and J is TRBJ1-2; the D gene is possibly TRBD1 (6 bases). This CDR3 has 15 amino acids. V was clipped by 0 bases and J by 4 bases, with 12 bases between them. CDR1 is MNHEY, CDR2 SVGAGI, per germline.

A note on this clonotype: Germline and junction disagree at one end, which may indicate a read error. This sequence joins TRBV15 and TRBJ1-5; 7 nucleotides align to TRBD1. Germline loops: CDR1 LNHNV, CDR2 YYDKDF (reference sequence). The CDR3 spans 17 residues. The CDR3 sequence: CATSRVGGQLSNQPRHF. The CDR3 DNA sequence: TGTGCCACCAGCAGAGTAGGGGGACAGCTAAGCAATCAGCCCCGGCATTTT. Based on the CDR3 plus reference TRBV15 and TRBJ1-5, the full variable domain is DAMVIQNPRYQVTQFGKPVTLSCSQTLNHNVMYWYQQKSSQAPKLLFHYYDKDFNNEADTPDNFQSRRPNTSFCFLDIRSPGLGDTAMYLCATSRVGGQLSNQPRHFGDGTRLSIL.

Concerning this clonotype itself: This sequence may be a read error, since a much larger clone differs from it by one base. The V call is TRBV2, the J call TRBJ2-1; TRBD2 agrees at 7 bases. The CDR3 runs 16 residues. The trim removed 2 bases at V and 0 bases at J, leaving 4 bases unmatched. Per the germline V gene, CDR1 is SNHLY and CDR2 is FYNNEI. The CDR3, as DNA: TGTGCCAGCAGTGAAAGAAGCGGGGACTCCTACAATGAGCAGTTCTTC. This translates into CASSERSGDSYNEQFF.

This clonotype was seen a few times. This chain uses TRBV9 with TRBJ1-5, with 7 positions matching TRBD1. The CDR3 consists of 15 residues. The germline CDR1 and CDR2 sequences are SGDLS and YYNGEE. Trimming removed 2 bases from V and 1 base from J; junction bases left unmatched: 3. CDR3 sequence reads: CASSVGDSSNQPQHF. For the CDR3, the DNA is TGTGCCAGCAGCGTCGGGGACAGCAGCAATCAGCCCCAGCATTTT.

The chain has TRBV2 and TRBJ2-7; D gene uncertain. This CDR3 is 14 amino acids long. Trimming took off 2 bases at V and 3 bases at J, with 11 bases between the two ends. CDR1 is SNHLY and CDR2 is FYNNEI in the germline V gene. This chain's CDR3 is CASSESGIDYEQYF. CDR3 coding DNA: TGTGCCAGCAGTGAAAGTGGAATTGACTACGAGCAGTACTTC. The full variable domain, its missing parts supplied by reference TRBV2 and TRBJ2-7, is EPEVTQTPSHQVTQMGQEVILRCVPISNHLYFYWYRQILGQKVEFLVSFYNNEISEKSEIFDDQFSVERPDGSNFTLKIRSTKLEDSAMYFCASSESGIDYEQYFGPGTRLTVT.

The chain is built from TRBV5-1 and TRBJ1-6; perhaps TRBD1 as D (6 bases). The CDR3 loop spans 14 amino acids. CDR1 and CDR2 from the germline V gene are SGHRS and YFSETQ. Trimming took off 7 bases at V and 7 bases at J, with 15 bases between the two ends. The CDR3 region is CASQGQGGNSPLHF. The CDR3 DNA follows: TGCGCCAGCCAGGGGCAGGGAGGGAATTCACCCCTCCACTTT. Combining the CDR3 with reference TRBV5-1 and TRBJ1-6 gives the whole variable domain KAGVTQTPRYLIKTRGQQVTLSCSPISGHRSVSWYQQTPGQGLQFLFEYFSETQRNKGNFPGRFSGRQFSNSRSEMNVSTLELGDSALYLCASQGQGGNSPLHFGNGTRLTVT.

This clonotype was found a few times. The junction departs from germline at one end; a sequencing error may be responsible. The CDR3 spells CASNQELYSYEQYF. CDR3 coding DNA: TGCGCCAGCAACCAAGAGTTATACTCCTACGAGCAGTACTTC. The rearrangement joins TRBV4-1 to TRBJ2-7; D not resolved. Germline V gives CDR1 MGHRA, CDR2 YSYEKL. The CDR3 is 14 amino acids.

The V call is TRBV11-2, the J call TRBJ2-7; TRBD1 might be the D (5 bases). The J call may be mistaken, given a closer DNA end match to TRBJ2-5. CDR1 and CDR2 from the germline V gene are SGHAT and FQNNGV. This CDR3 has 15 amino acids. DNA for the CDR3: TGTGCCAGCAGCTTAGAGCCCAGGGAACGAGAGACCCAGTACTTC. Translating gives CASSLEPRERETQYF.

This clonotype was detected a few times. The rearrangement uses TRBV5-1 and TRBJ2-3, with D perhaps matching TRBD1 or TRBD2 (5 bases each). The CDR3 has 16 amino acids. The ends were cut back, 1 base at V and 0 bases at J, with 12 bases in the middle. Germline loops: CDR1 SGHRS, CDR2 YFSETQ. The CDR3 coding sequence is TGCGCCAGCAGCTTGATTCGGGGCCGGAGCACAGATACGCAGTATTTT. Translation: CASSLIRGRSTDTQYF. The complete variable domain, with remaining parts taken from reference TRBV5-1 and TRBJ2-3, reads KAGVTQTPRYLIKTRGQQVTLSCSPISGHRSVSWYQQTPGQGLQFLFEYFSETQRNKGNFPGRFSGRQFSNSRSEMNVSTLELGDSALYLCASSLIRGRSTDTQYFGPGTRLTVL.

V is TRBV13 and J is TRBJ1-4, with D tentatively TRBD1 (5 bases). Germline V gene sequence: CDR1 PRHDT, CDR2 FYEKMQ (reference sequence). V shed 3 bases and J shed 5 bases, with 10 bases lying between them. The CDR3 consists of 14 residues. The CDR3 protein is CASSFRDGNEKLFF. CDR3 in DNA: TGTGCCAGCAGCTTCCGGGACGGGAATGAAAAACTGTTTTTT.

This clonotype was observed a handful of times. The chain employs TRBV6-2 or TRBV6-3 and TRBJ2-3; 8 bases align to TRBD2. The CDR3 runs 17 residues. Germline V gives CDR1 MNHEY, CDR2 SVGEGT. V gave up 0 bases and J gave up 6 bases; unmatched junction bases: 11. For the CDR3, the DNA is TGTGCCAGCAGTTACTCGAAGGTAGCGGGGTATTCGGATACGCAGTATTTT. Translation gives CASSYSKVAGYSDTQYF.